A single sample gave rise to the 19 T cell receptor beta chains below, sequenced in a study of vaccination effects on CD4 cells after COVID-19. Data came from immunoSEQ multiplex PCR; TCRdb stores just in-frame clones and leaves some out. In the table there are approximately 70,000 clones, 65% to 80% of which are singletons. These receptors have no known antigen. CD4+ T cells were isolated after less than 12 days of culture. Everyone in the study got two shots of either the BNT162b2 or mRNA-1273 vaccine. Here the sequenced sample was CD4+ T cells from PBMCs cultured without peptide, taken after COVID-19 vaccination. These TCRs come from a human donor who received a COVID-19 vaccine.

The chain combines TRBV5-1 with TRBJ2-5; D is uncertain. Germline V gene sequence: CDR1 SGHRS, CDR2 YFSETQ. The germline V and J ends were trimmed by 1 base and 2 bases, with 6 bases remaining between them. This CDR3 is built from 13 residues. The CDR3: CASSLPEQETQYF. DNA of the CDR3: TGCGCCAGCAGCTTGCCCGAACAAGAGACCCAGTACTTC.

This sequence joins TRBV6-5 and TRBJ2-3; a weak D match, TRBD2 (6 bases). CDR3 length: 14 residues. Trimming shortened V by 3 bases and J by 3 bases, and 10 bases separated the two germline ends. Looked up from germline, CDR1 is MNHEY and CDR2 is SVGAGI. The CDR3 region has the DNA TGTGCCAGCAGTTATGGGCTAGCGACAGATACGCAGTATTTT. It is translated as CASSYGLATDTQYF.

Here the CDR3 DNA reads TGCGCCAGCAACCCAGGGACAGAACTAGCCAAAAACATTCAGTACTTC. This gives the protein CASNPGTELAKNIQYF. The chain links TRBV5-1 to TRBJ2-4; the match to TRBD1 covers 7 bases. Germline V gene data show CDR1 as SGHRS and CDR2 as YFSETQ. CDR3 length: 16 amino acids. J lost 0 bases, V lost 6 bases, and 9 bases had no gene match.

The V gene is TRBV5-1, the J gene TRBJ2-3; D remains ambiguous. CDR1 and CDR2 from the germline V gene are SGHRS and YFSETQ. This CDR3 contains 14 residues. Between the trimmed V and J ends, which lost 1 base and 4 bases, there was a span of 10 bases. CDR3 sequence reads: CASSLMSPADTQYF. The CDR3 nucleotides read TGCGCCAGCAGCTTGATGAGTCCCGCAGATACGCAGTATTTT. Combining the CDR3 with reference TRBV5-1 and TRBJ2-3 gives the whole variable domain KAGVTQTPRYLIKTRGQQVTLSCSPISGHRSVSWYQQTPGQGLQFLFEYFSETQRNKGNFPGRFSGRQFSNSRSEMNVSTLELGDSALYLCASSLMSPADTQYFGPGTRLTVL.

V usage is TRBV6-4 and J usage is TRBJ2-2, with 7 bases lining up with TRBD1. CDR1 is MRHNA and CDR2 is SNTAGT in the germline V gene. This CDR3 spans 15 amino acids. After removal of 5 bases from V and 1 base from J, the junction contained 4 bases not matched to a gene. The DNA of the CDR3 is TGTGCCAGCAGTTCCGACAGGGAGAACACCGGGGAGCTGTTTTTT. It codes for CASSSDRENTGELFF.

The CDR3 loop reads CASSPDRTGGYTF. In nucleotides, the CDR3 is TGTGCCAGCAGCCCGGACAGAACGGGTGGCTACACCTTC. J is TRBJ1-2 and V is TRBV5-6; possibly TRBD1 for D (6 bases). This CDR3 contains 13 residues. Germline-derived CDR1 and CDR2 are SGHDT and YYEEEE. V dropped 4 bases and J dropped 7 bases, with 14 bases sitting between them.

J is TRBJ2-3 and V is TRBV7-2; TRBD2 matches at 10 bases. V shed 2 bases, J shed 6 bases, and the junction held 8 bases outside the gene matches. CDR3 length: 16 residues. Looked up from germline, CDR1 is SGHTA and CDR2 is FQGNSA. CDR3 amino acids: CASSLQQRGGWDTQYF. The CDR3 DNA is TGTGCCAGCAGCTTACAACAGCGGGGGGGCTGGGATACGCAGTATTTT.

The rearrangement links TRBV6-5 to TRBJ2-2, with D perhaps TRBD1 (6 bases). CDR1 and CDR2 (germline): MNHEY, SVGAGI. This CDR3 has 16 residues. Deletions cut 2 bases from V and 6 bases from J, with 16 bases between. This CDR3 reads CASSYGGNRAPGELFF. The CDR3 DNA reads as TGTGCCAGCAGTTACGGGGGCAACAGGGCTCCCGGGGAGCTGTTTTTT.

The rearrangement joins TRBV5-1 to TRBJ1-2; D gene uncertain. The CDR3 loop spans 14 amino acids. Trimming removed 2 bases at V and 5 bases at J, with 13 bases between. CDR1 is SGHRS, CDR2 YFSETQ, per germline. The CDR3, as DNA: TGCGCCAGCAGCTTTCTTGGCTTGGGGTATGGCTACACCTTC. Translating it yields CASSFLGLGYGYTF.

Concerning this clone: Different DNA sequences within this sample yield the same CDR3. The genes are TRBV2 and TRBJ2-5; D remains unclear. Trimming cost V 2 bases and J 7 bases, with 5 bases left between them. There are 11 residues in the CDR3. Germline lookup yields CDR1 SNHLY and CDR2 FYNNEI. CDR3 protein: CASSELGTQYF. The CDR3 DNA reads TGTGCCAGCAGTGAATTGGGGACCCAGTACTTC. Combining the CDR3 with reference TRBV2 and TRBJ2-5 gives the whole variable domain EPEVTQTPSHQVTQMGQEVILRCVPISNHLYFYWYRQILGQKVEFLVSFYNNEISEKSEIFDDQFSVERPDGSNFTLKIRSTKLEDSAMYFCASSELGTQYFGPGTRLLVL.

Written as DNA, the CDR3 is TGTGCCAGCAGTTACAATCCCTATGGCTACACCTTC. Translation gives CASSYNPYGYTF. The chain joins TRBV12-3 or TRBV12-4 to TRBJ1-2; D is unclear. Trimming took off 4 bases at V and 4 bases at J, with 7 bases between the two ends. The CDR3 length is 12 residues.

The sample holds a few counts of this clone. This rearrangement joins TRBV10-1 to TRBJ1-2; no definite D call. The CDR3 is 13 residues long. Germline CDR1 and CDR2: WNHNN and SYGVQD (reference sequence). With 2 bases removed from V and 7 bases from J, the gap between germline ends came to 11 bases. The CDR3 sequence is CASSERQEVGYTF. CDR3 DNA: TGCGCCAGCAGTGAGAGGCAGGAGGTTGGCTACACCTTC.

The chain's CDR3 is CASSWGQVYRYSGANVLTF. CDR3 nucleotides: TGTGCCAGCAGCTGGGGACAGGTCTATAGATACTCTGGGGCCAACGTCCTGACTTTC. The chain joins TRBV11-2 to TRBJ2-6; 8 bases line up with TRBD1. Germline V gene lookup returns CDR1 SGHAT and CDR2 FQNNGV. The CDR3 spans 19 residues. The J segment lost 0 bases and the V segment lost 4 bases, leaving 11 bases of the junction unmatched.

This clone turned up a few times. This rearrangement joins TRBV12-3 or TRBV12-4 to TRBJ2-3; D gene ambiguous. The CDR3 contains 13 residues. Trimming left V 3 bases short and J 6 bases short, with 10 bases between. CDR3 loop: CASSLLATDTQYF. The CDR3 bases are TGTGCCAGCAGTTTGCTGGCGACGGATACGCAGTATTTT.

This clone was seen more than once but under ten times. The rearrangement links TRBV27 to TRBJ1-5; no clear D. There are 15 residues in the CDR3. CDR1 and CDR2 from the germline V gene are MNHEY and SMNVEV (reference sequence). The germline V and J ends were trimmed by 3 bases and 2 bases, with 11 bases remaining between them. The DNA for the CDR3 is TGTGCCAGCAGTTTGCGAGAGGGAGGCAATCAGCCCCAGCATTTT. It translates to CASSLREGGNQPQHF.

This chain links TRBV6-1 with TRBJ1-2, with D unresolved. The V gene lost 2 bases and the J gene lost 4 bases, with 5 bases spanning the gap. The CDR3 extends over 12 amino acids. Germline-derived CDR1 and CDR2 are MNHNS and SASEGT. The CDR3 loop reads CASSEQLYGYTF. CDR3 sequence (DNA): TGTGCCAGCAGTGAACAGCTCTATGGCTACACCTTC.

The chain links TRBV5-5 to TRBJ1-2; no clear D gene. The CDR3 runs to 12 residues. The V gene's germline CDR1 is SGHKS and CDR2 YYEKEE (reference sequence). CDR3 in DNA: TGTGCAACAGCCGCGGATCGGGATGGCTACACCTTC. Translating gives CATAADRDGYTF.

The V and J genes are TRBV2 and TRBJ2-2, with a weak D call TRBD1 (6 bases). The CDR3 has 14 amino acids. The germline CDR1 and CDR2 sequences are SNHLY and FYNNEI. Between the trimmed V and J ends, which lost 6 bases and 3 bases, there was a span of 11 bases. CDR3 region: CASRGRTDTGELFF. DNA for the CDR3: TGTGCCAGCAGGGGGCGGACAGACACCGGGGAGCTGTTTTTT.

This chain joins TRBV2 and TRBJ1-6; TRBD1 aligns across 10 bases. In germline, CDR1 is SNHLY, CDR2 FYNNEI. This CDR3 contains 14 residues. The J segment lost 8 bases and the V segment lost 8 bases, leaving 6 bases of the junction unmatched. DNA of the CDR3: TGTGCCAGCTCCGACAGGGGGCTGGATTCACCCCTCCACTTT. Its translation is CASSDRGLDSPLHF. Full variable domain (remainder filled in from reference TRBV2 and TRBJ1-6): EPEVTQTPSHQVTQMGQEVILRCVPISNHLYFYWYRQILGQKVEFLVSFYNNEISEKSEIFDDQFSVERPDGSNFTLKIRSTKLEDSAMYFCASSDRGLDSPLHFGNGTRLTVT.